Sequencing of this T cell receptor beta chain was carried out in a study of CD8 T cells in ankylosing spondylitis. Making the TCR beta libraries involved quantitative 5'-RACE with molecular barcodes. TCRdb used MiXCR to reprocess the 5' RACE reads, holding one entry per CDR3 protein. This table has approximately 240,000 distinct CDR3 sequences, under 12% appearing once. V was pared by 4 bases and J by 4 bases, with 18 bases between. Germline V CDR1 and CDR2: SGHRS, YFSETQ. The CDR3 sequence is 15 residues long. This clonotype turned up a few times. The sample was blood, either unsorted or a sorted T cell fraction (not recorded which). This chain uses TRBV5-1 with TRBJ2-7, with D unresolved. The receptor's source is a male donor with ankylosing spondylitis or in good health (not recorded which). Written as DNA, the CDR3 is TGCGCCAGCAGCCCCTCAGTTCCCTTCGGGTACGAGCAGTACTTC. It specifies CASSPSVPFGYEQYF.